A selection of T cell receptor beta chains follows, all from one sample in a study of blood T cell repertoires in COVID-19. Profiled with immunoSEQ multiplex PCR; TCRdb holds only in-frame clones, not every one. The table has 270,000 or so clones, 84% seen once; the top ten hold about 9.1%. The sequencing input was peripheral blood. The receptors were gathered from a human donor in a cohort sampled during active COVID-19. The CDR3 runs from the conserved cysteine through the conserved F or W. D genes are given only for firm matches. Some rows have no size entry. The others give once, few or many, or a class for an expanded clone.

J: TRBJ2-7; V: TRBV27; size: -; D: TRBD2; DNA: TGTGCCAGCAGTCGTGTGAGCGGGGGGGCCTACGAGCAGTACTTC; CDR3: CASSRVSGGAYEQYF
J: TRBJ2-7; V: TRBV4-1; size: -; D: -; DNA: TGCGCCAGCAGCCTTCTCTCTAGGGCAGGGGAGCAGTACTTC; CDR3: CASSLLSRAGEQYF
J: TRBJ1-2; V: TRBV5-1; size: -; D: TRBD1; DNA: TGCGCCAGCAGCAGAGACAGGGGACTAAACTATGGCTACACCTTC; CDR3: CASSRDRGLNYGYTF
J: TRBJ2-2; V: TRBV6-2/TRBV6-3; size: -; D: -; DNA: TGTGCCAGCAGTTACTCAGGGGGATTTAACACCGGGGAGCTGTTTTTT; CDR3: CASSYSGGFNTGELFF
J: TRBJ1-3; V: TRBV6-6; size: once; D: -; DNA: TGTGCCAGCAGTTACGGTAAACTCTCTGGAAACACCATATATTTT; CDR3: CASSYGKLSGNTIYF
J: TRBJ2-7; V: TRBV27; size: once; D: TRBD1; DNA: TGTGCCAGCAGTTTAAGCAGACAGGGAAAAATGTCCGAGCAGTACTTC; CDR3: CASSLSRQGKMSEQYF
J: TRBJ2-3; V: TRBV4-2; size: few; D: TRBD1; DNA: TGTGCCAGCAGCCAAGCGGCGGGGTTTTGGACAGGGGCAGATACGCAGTATTTT; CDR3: CASSQAAGFWTGADTQYF
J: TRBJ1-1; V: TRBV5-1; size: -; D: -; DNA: TGCGCCAGCAGCCAGATCGACAAGATGAACACTGAAGCTTTCTTT; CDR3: CASSQIDKMNTEAFF
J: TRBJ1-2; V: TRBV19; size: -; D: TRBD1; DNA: TGTGCCAGTAGTATCGGGACAGGGGGCTACACCTTC; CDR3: CASSIGTGGYTF
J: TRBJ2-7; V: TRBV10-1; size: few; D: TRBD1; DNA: TGCGCCAGCAGTGAATTCGGACAGGGGGCGCGGTACGAGCAGTACTTC; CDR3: CASSEFGQGARYEQYF
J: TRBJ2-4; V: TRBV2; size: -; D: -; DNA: TGTGCCAGCAGTGAGAACACCGGCGGGGCCAAAAACATTCAGTACTTC; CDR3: CASSENTGGAKNIQYF
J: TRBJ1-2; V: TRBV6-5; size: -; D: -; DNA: TGTGCCAGCAGGCGAAGCGGCAGATCCTATGGCTACACCTTC; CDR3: CASRRSGRSYGYTF
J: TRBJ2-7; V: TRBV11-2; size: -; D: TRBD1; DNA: TGTGCCAGCAGCCTGGGACAGGGGATCCACGAGCAGTACTTC; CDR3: CASSLGQGIHEQYF
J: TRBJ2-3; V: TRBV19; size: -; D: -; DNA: TGTGCCAGTAGTATACGGGCCAGGGGTTTAGCGTCTGGTGGCACAGATACGCAGTATTTT; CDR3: CASSIRARGLASGGTDTQYF
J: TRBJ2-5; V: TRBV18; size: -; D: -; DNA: TGTGCCAGCTCACCATTACGGGGGAGCCAAGAGACCCAGTACTTC; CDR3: CASSPLRGSQETQYF
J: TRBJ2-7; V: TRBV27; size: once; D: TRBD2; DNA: TGTGCCAGCAGTTTATCAGTGGGCGGGGGGGCCGGTCTCGAGCAGTACTTC; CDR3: CASSLSVGGGAGLEQYF
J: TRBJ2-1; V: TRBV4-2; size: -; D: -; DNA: TGTGCCAGCAGCCAAGCGCGCACGACCGGGACAACGTACAATGAGCAGTTCTTC; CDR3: CASSQARTTGTTYNEQFF
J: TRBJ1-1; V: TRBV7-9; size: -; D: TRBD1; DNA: TGTGCCAGCAGCCCGACAGGGGGGGGAACTGAAGCTTTCTTT; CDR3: CASSPTGGGTEAFF
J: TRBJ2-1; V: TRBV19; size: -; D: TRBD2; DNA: TGTGCCAGTAGTTCCGACTGGCGGGGGTATGAGCAGTTCTTC; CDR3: CASSSDWRGYEQFF
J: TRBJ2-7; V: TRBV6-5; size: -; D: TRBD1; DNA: TGTGCCAGCAGTTACTGGGACAGGGGTAGGTCGGAGCAGTACTTC; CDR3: CASSYWDRGRSEQYF
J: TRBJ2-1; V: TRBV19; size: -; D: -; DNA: TGTGCCAGTAGTATAGGGAGGTTCCTGAGCTCCTACAATGAGCAGTTCTTC; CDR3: CASSIGRFLSSYNEQFF
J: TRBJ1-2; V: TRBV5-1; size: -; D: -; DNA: TGCGCCAGCAGACATGACCAGGGAGGAAACAACTATGGCTACACCTTC; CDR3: CASRHDQGGNNYGYTF
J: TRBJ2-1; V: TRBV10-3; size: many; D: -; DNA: TGTGCCATCAGTCAGGGTAATGAGCAGTTCTTC; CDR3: CAISQGNEQFF
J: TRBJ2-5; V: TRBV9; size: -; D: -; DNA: TGTGCCAGCAGCGTAGGACCAGGTAGATCGGCTTCGAAAGAGACCCAGTACTTC; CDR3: CASSVGPGRSASKETQYF
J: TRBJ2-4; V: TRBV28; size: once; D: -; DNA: TGTGCCAGCAGTTCTCCGGGAACACTACTAGCCAAAAACATTCAGTACTTC; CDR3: CASSSPGTLLAKNIQYF
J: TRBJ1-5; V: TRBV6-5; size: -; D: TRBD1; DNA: TGTGCCAGCAGGGACAGGGGGGTTCAGCCCCAGCATTTT; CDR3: CASRDRGVQPQHF
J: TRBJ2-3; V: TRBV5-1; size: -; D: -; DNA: TGCGCCAGCAGCCTAGAGGGCCGTACAGATACGCAGTATTTT; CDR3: CASSLEGRTDTQYF
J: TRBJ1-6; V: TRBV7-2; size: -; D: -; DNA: TGTGCCAGCAGCTCCAGATCCGGGGGTCATAATTCACCCCTCCACTTT; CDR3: CASSSRSGGHNSPLHF
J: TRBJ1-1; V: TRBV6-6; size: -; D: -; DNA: TGTGCCAGCAGTTACTCCGAGACATCAACGGCGCTTTTT; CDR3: CASSYSETSTALF
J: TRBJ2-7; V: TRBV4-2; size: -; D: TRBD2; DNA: TGTGCCAGCAGTCTATCTAGCGGGGGAAGCTACGAGCAGTACTTC; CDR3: CASSLSSGGSYEQYF
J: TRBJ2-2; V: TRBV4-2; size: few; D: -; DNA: TGTGCCAGCAGCCAAGATCCCAGGGGAGTCGGGGAGCTGTTTTTT; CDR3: CASSQDPRGVGELFF
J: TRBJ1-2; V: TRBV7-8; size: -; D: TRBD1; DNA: TGTGCCAGCAGCTTCTCTTCACAGGGGGCTAACTATGGCTACACCTTC; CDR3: CASSFSSQGANYGYTF
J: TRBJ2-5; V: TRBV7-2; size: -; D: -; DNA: TGTGCCAGCAGCTTAGAAAACAAAGAGACCCAGTACTTC; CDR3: CASSLENKETQYF
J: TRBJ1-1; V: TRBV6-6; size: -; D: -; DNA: TGTGCCAGCAGTTACCTGCGGGGGGGTGAAGCTTTCTTT; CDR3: CASSYLRGGEAFF
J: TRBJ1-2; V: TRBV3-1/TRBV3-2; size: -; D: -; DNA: TGTGCCAGCAGCCGACGACAGACCTATGGCTACACCTTC; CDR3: CASSRRQTYGYTF
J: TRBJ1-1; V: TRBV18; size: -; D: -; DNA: TGTGCCAGCTCACCACCCTCTATGCGAGCTTTCTTT; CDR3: CASSPPSMRAFF
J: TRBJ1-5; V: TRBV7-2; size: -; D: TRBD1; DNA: TGTGCCAGCAGCTCCGAGGGGGCGGGTCTGACCCAGCATTTT; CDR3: CASSSEGAGLTQHF
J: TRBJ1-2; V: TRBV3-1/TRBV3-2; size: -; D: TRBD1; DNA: TGTGCCAGCAGCCATGGAGGACAGGGGTGGAACTATGGCTACACCTTC; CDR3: CASSHGGQGWNYGYTF
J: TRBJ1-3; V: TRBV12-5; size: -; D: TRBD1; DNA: TGTGCTAGTGGTTACTCCGGGACAGGCCGCTCTGGAAACACCATATATTTT; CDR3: CASGYSGTGRSGNTIYF
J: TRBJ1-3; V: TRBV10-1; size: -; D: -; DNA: TGCGCCACCGATTCCCAGGCTTCTGGAAACACCATATATTTT; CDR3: CATDSQASGNTIYF
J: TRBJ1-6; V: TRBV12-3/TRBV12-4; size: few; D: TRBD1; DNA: TGTGCCAGCAGTTACAGGGGAAATTCACCCCTCCACTTT; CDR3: CASSYRGNSPLHF
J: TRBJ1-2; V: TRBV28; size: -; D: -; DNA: TGTGCCAGCAGTTCGGTAAACTATGGCTACACCTTC; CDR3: CASSSVNYGYTF
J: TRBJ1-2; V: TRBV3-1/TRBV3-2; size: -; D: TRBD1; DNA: TGTGCCAGCAGCCAATGGACAGGGGGATCGAGTGGCTACACCTTC; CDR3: CASSQWTGGSSGYTF
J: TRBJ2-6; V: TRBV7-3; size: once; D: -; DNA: TGTGCCAGCAGCACGTTAGCTGGGGCCAACGTCCTGACTTTC; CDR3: CASSTLAGANVLTF
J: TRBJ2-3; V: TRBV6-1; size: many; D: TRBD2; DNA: TGTGCCAGCAGTGAAGAGGTAGCGGGGAGCACAGATACGCAGTATTTT; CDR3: CASSEEVAGSTDTQYF
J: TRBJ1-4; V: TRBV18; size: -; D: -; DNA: TGTGCCAGCTCACCGAAAAAGGTCACAGGATATAATGAAAAACTGTTTTTT; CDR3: CASSPKKVTGYNEKLFF
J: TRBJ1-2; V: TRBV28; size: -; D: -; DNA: TGTGCCAGCAGTCCCACATGGAACTATGGCTACACCTTC; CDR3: CASSPTWNYGYTF
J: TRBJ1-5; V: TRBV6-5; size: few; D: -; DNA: TGTGCCAGCAGAGTGACAGCCTATAGCAATCAGCCCCAGCATTTT; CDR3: CASRVTAYSNQPQHF
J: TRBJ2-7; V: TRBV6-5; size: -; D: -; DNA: TGTGCCAGCAGTTACTCGGCTAGCGTATCCTACGAGCAGTACTTC; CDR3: CASSYSASVSYEQYF